The T cell receptor beta chain described here comes from a study of cytomegalovirus exposure and HLA in healthy donors. The study, taken as a whole, reports: Investigators reported fewer than 200 TCR beta chains as tied to cytomegalovirus. Among the most significant clusters, several appeared linked to common viral pathogens in a later analysis. An analysis was carried out at a later point. It showed that HLA-associated TCR beta chains were more clonally expanded than equally common non-associated chains.

Of note for this clone: Its antigen is unidentified.

Germline V lookup: CDR1 SGDLS, CDR2 YYNGEE. This CDR3 is 16 amino acids long. Trimming took 4 bases from V and 0 from J, leaving 14 bases between them. Primers included in the PCR were 60 Vbeta and 13 Jbeta primers. As originally analysed: Tens of millions of unique TCR beta chains, some 11 million shared, were counted in a later analysis. Clones were read by immunoSEQ multiplex PCR, and TCRdb kept only the in-frame ones, dropping some. For V, J and clone size, that table is used; D and trimming come from the DNA. Of about 150,000 clones detected, 66% appear once; the ten largest clones hold 6.5%. This TCR derives from a woman in her sixties in good health and CMV-seronegative. The specimen sequenced was PBMCs. This chain links TRBV9 with TRBJ1-3, with D perhaps TRBD1 (5 bases). CDR3 amino acids: CASSLGGRDSGNTIYF. The CDR3 DNA reads as TGTGCCAGCAGCTTGGGGGGTAGGGACTCTGGAAACACCATATATTTT.